This T cell receptor (beta chain) came from a study of T cells in localized non-small cell lung cancer. General observations from the study: Maximal T cell clonality occurred in uninvolved adjacent lung, with tumor ranking below it.

TCRdb keeps only in-frame clones here, not all; method: immunoSEQ multiplex PCR. The repertoire includes tens of thousands of clones, 87% of them detected once, and about 15% sits in the top ten. CDR1 is MGHRA, CDR2 YSYEKL, per germline. The CDR3 is made up of 17 amino acids. The V end was cut by 4 bases, the J end by 4 bases, with 20 bases between. This clone has a handful of counts. Its specificity is unknown. The V call is TRBV4-1, the J call TRBJ1-5; D perhaps matches TRBD1 (5 bases). The receptor was derived from a man aged 35 to 69 with stage I squamous cell lung carcinoma. Source: peripheral blood, taken before any cancer treatment. The CDR3 here is CASSRTRTRGPNQPQHF. CDR3 in DNA: TGCGCCAGCAGCCGGACAAGAACCCGGGGCCCGAATCAGCCCCAGCATTTT.